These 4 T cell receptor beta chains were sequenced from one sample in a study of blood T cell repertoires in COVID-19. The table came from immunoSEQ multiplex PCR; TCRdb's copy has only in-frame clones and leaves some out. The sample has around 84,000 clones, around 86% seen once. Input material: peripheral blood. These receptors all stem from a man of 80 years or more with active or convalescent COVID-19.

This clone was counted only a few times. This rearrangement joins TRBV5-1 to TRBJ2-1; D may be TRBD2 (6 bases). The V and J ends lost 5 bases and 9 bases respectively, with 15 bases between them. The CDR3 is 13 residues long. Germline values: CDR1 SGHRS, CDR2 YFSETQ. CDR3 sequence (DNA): TGCGCCAGCAGGGATGGGGGGAGTGGTGAGCAGTTCTTC. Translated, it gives CASRDGGSGEQFF.

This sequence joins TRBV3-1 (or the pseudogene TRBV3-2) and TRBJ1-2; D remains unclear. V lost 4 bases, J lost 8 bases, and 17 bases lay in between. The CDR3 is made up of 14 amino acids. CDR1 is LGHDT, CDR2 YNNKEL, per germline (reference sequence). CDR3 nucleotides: TGTGCCAGCAGCCCAAACCGGAGGACGTCCGGCTACACCTTC. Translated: CASSPNRRTSGYTF.

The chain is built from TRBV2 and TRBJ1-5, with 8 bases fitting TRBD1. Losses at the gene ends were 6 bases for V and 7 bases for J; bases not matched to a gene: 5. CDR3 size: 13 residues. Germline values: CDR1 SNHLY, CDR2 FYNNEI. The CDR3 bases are TGTGCCAGCAGGGACAGGGTTTTACAGCCCCAGCATTTT. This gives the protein CASRDRVLQPQHF.

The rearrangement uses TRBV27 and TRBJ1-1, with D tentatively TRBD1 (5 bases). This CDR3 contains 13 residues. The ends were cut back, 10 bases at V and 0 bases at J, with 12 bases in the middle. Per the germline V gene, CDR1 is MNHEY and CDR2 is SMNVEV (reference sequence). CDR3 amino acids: CAKTDQMNTEAFF. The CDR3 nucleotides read TGTGCCAAGACAGACCAGATGAACACTGAAGCTTTCTTT.